The following is a T cell receptor beta chain sequence with its context. The antigen is undetermined. This entry is derived from a study of CD8 T cell repertoires and HIV-1 epitope variants. Study details: Tested: three Gag epitope families, Nef HW9 and YT9. Separate from the cultures, 1M uncultured T cells served as baseline.

Sequencing was performed with immunoSEQ multiplex PCR; in TCRdb, only in-frame clones are kept and a portion is missing. Counted here are thousands of clones, approximately 65% occurring once; the ten biggest clones make up roughly 45%. Trimming cost V 3 bases and J 5 bases, with 14 bases left between them. There are 14 residues in the CDR3. Germline V lookup: CDR1 SNHLY, CDR2 FYNNEI. The receptor was isolated from a male donor with HIV. What was sequenced was cultured CD8+ T cells derived from PBMCs. The rearrangement joins TRBV2 to TRBJ2-7; maybe TRBD1 (6 bases). CDR3 bases: TGTGCCAGCAGTGACTACGGACAGCGCGACGAGCAGTACTTC. Translating gives CASSDYGQRDEQYF.